Following are 2 T cell receptor beta chains from one sample sequenced in a study of blood T cell repertoires in COVID-19. Profiled with immunoSEQ multiplex PCR; TCRdb holds only in-frame clones, not every one. The sample records nearly 200,000 clones, roughly 86% being singletons. Sequenced input: peripheral blood. The receptors shown here come from a woman in her seventies with active or convalescent COVID-19.

The chain recombines TRBV5-6 with TRBJ2-7; TRBD1 aligns across 7 bases. The V and J ends lost 4 bases and 1 base, in that order; junction bases with no gene match: 8. The CDR3 is 15 residues long. Germline loops: CDR1 SGHDT, CDR2 YYEEEE. As DNA, the CDR3 is TGTGCCAGCAGCCCGACGGGACAGACATCCTACGAGCAGTACTTC. Protein sequence: CASSPTGQTSYEQYF.

V is TRBV18 and J is TRBJ1-4, with D possibly being TRBD1 (6 bases). The ends were cut back, 6 bases at V and 5 bases at J, with 19 bases in the middle. The CDR3 runs 16 residues. Germline V CDR1 and CDR2: KGHSH, LQKENI. The CDR3 DNA reads TGTGCCAGCTCCCCGATGCAGGGGACTACAAATGAAAAACTGTTTTTT. Translating gives CASSPMQGTTNEKLFF.